This T cell receptor (beta chain) was sequenced during a study of blood T cell repertoires in COVID-19. V lost 6 bases and J lost 2, with 13 bases in between. The CDR3 length is 14 residues. Germline CDR1 and CDR2: MNHNY and SVGAGI (reference sequence). Clones were read by immunoSEQ multiplex PCR, and TCRdb kept only the in-frame ones, dropping some. The sample has 300,000 to 350,000 clones, roughly 90% seen once. This chain links TRBV6-6 with TRBJ2-5, with a tentative D call TRBD2 (6 bases). The specimen was PBMCs or T cells enriched from blood (not recorded which). The TCR originated in a woman in her 30s who had been exposed to COVID-19. The CDR3 is CASSHKAGQETQYF. The CDR3 bases are TGTGCCAGCAGCCACAAGGCGGGACAAGAGACCCAGTACTTC.